This T cell receptor beta chain was sequenced for a study of T cells and copy number aberrations in small-cell lung cancer. This clone was counted only a few times. The table came from immunoSEQ multiplex PCR; TCRdb's copy has only in-frame clones and leaves some out. The sample lists about 2,500 clones; around 86% were seen once. The CDR3 totals 14 residues. Looked up from germline, CDR1 is MGHDK and CDR2 is SYGVNS. Trimming left V 8 bases short and J 10 bases short, with 18 bases between. Collected at least 2 cm from the tumor margin, the adjacent lung showed no malignant cells. The clonotype was recovered from a middle-aged man with small cell lung cancer. The sequenced sample was normal tissue next to the tumor. The rearrangement joins TRBV25-1 to TRBJ1-6, with a tentative D call TRBD1 (5 bases). The CDR3 bases are TGTGCCAGCCAACTCCAGGGTTACCTATCACCCCTCCACTTT. It specifies CASQLQGYLSPLHF.